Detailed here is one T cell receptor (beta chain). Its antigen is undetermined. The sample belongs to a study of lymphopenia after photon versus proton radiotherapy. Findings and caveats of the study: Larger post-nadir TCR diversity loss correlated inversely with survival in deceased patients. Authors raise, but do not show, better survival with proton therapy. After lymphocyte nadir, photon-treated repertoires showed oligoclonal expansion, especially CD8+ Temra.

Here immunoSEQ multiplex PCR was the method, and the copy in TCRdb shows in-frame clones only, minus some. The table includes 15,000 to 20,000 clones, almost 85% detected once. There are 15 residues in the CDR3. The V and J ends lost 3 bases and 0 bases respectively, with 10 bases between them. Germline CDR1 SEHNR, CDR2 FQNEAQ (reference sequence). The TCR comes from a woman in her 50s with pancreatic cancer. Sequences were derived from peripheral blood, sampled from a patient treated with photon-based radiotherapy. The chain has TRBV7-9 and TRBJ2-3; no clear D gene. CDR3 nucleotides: TGTGCCAGCAGCTTTGTACAGAGTAGCACAGATACGCAGTATTTT. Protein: CASSFVQSSTDTQYF.